This T cell receptor beta chain was found in a study of post-analysis software for immune sequencing data. Study in general: Relapsing-remitting, secondary progressive and progressive-relapsing courses of multiple sclerosis were included. General study results and limits: Comparison of patients with controls showed five TRBV segments more frequent in patients, TRBV5-6, TRBV5-1 and TRBV20-1 among them. Samples sharing a preparation batch grouped tightly together when assessed by F measure.

Carried by the TCR beta cDNA libraries were unique molecular identifiers. TCRdb called the PCR reads again in MiXCR, with one record for every CDR3 protein. The sample has about 810,000 distinct CDR3 sequences, about 50% seen once. The CDR3 length is 16 residues. CDR1 is SGHAT and CDR2 is FQNNGV in the germline V gene. V was pared by 4 bases and J by 5 bases, with 18 bases between. Comment on this clonotype: Its antigen remains unknown.

This TCR was recovered from a girl under 18 with multiple sclerosis. V gene TRBV11-2 combines with J gene TRBJ2-1; tentative D call: TRBD2 (6 bases). Input material: blood. The CDR3 DNA is TGTGCCAGCAGCTCCCCGGCGCGGGGCGGAAACAATGAGCAGTTCTTC. It yields the protein CASSSPARGGNNEQFF.